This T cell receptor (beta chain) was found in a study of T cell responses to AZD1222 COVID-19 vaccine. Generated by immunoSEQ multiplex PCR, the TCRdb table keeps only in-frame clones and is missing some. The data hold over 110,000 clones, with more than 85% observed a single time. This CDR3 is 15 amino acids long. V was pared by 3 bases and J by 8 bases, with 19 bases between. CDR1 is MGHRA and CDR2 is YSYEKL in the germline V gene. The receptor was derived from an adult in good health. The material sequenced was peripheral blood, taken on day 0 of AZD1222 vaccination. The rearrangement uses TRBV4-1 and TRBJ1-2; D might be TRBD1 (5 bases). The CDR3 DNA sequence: TGCGCCAGCAGCCACAAAGCTAAGGGGCTCATCGGCTACACCTTC. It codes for CASSHKAKGLIGYTF.